What follows are 25 T cell receptor beta chains derived from one specimen sequenced in a study of blood T cell repertoires in COVID-19. Repertoires were generated with immunoSEQ multiplex PCR, while TCRdb's copy carries only in-frame clones and drops some. Counted here are approximately 500,000 clones, about 89% occurring once; the ten biggest clones make up roughly 8%. Sample: peripheral blood. These receptors came from a woman between 50 and 59 years old with COVID-19, enrolled during active disease.

V usage is TRBV2 and J usage is TRBJ1-2; 9 bases are shared with TRBD1. CDR3 length: 12 amino acids. Germline V gene data show CDR1 as SNHLY and CDR2 as FYNNEI. J was trimmed by 8 bases and V by 6 bases; bases with no gene match: 4. Here the CDR3 reads CASRGQGWGYTF. CDR3 DNA: TGTGCCAGCAGGGGACAGGGATGGGGCTACACCTTC.

The chain combines TRBV28 with TRBJ1-1, with 7 bases aligning to TRBD1. The CDR3 is 17 amino acids. Germline trimming cut 7 bases from V and 0 bases from J; bases unmatched to any gene: 14. Looked up from germline, CDR1 is MDHEN and CDR2 is SYDVKM. CDR3 in DNA: TGTGCCAGCACCGAGGGGGCCTCCCCCGTATTGAACACTGAAGCTTTCTTT. This sequence encodes CASTEGASPVLNTEAFF.

This clone was found once. The chain has TRBV2 and TRBJ2-3; a possible D gene is TRBD1 (6 bases). CDR3 length: 15 amino acids. The V end lost 7 bases, the J end lost 1 base, and 15 bases lay between the germline ends. The germline V gene encodes CDR1 SNHLY and CDR2 FYNNEI. Here the CDR3 reads CASTSGTTGTDTQYF. In DNA, the CDR3 is TGTGCCAGCACCTCCGGGACAACGGGCACAGATACGCAGTATTTT.

The chain couples TRBV30 to TRBJ2-7; D gene ambiguous. The CDR3 spans 13 residues. V lost 0 bases to trimming and J lost 3 bases, with 9 bases between them. The germline CDR1 and CDR2 sequences are GTSNPN and SVGIG (reference sequence). CDR3 region: CAWSVFASYEQYF. The CDR3 DNA reads as TGTGCCTGGAGTGTTTTCGCGAGCTACGAGCAGTACTTC.

The rearrangement links TRBV5-4 to TRBJ2-2; D is perhaps TRBD1 (5 bases). Germline V lookup: CDR1 SGHNT, CDR2 YYREEE (reference sequence). There are 13 residues in the CDR3. Trimming pared 1 base from V and 5 bases from J, leaving 6 bases between. This chain's CDR3 is CASSLKGTGELFF. The CDR3 bases are TGTGCCAGCAGCTTGAAGGGGACCGGGGAGCTGTTTTTT.

The chain carries TRBV11-2 and TRBJ2-3; TRBD2 matches 11 bases. CDR3 length: 16 amino acids. From germline, CDR1 is SGHAT and CDR2 FQNNGV. Trimming removed 5 bases from V and 2 bases from J; junction bases left unmatched: 6. DNA for the CDR3: TGTGCCAGCAGCCGCGGGGGACTAGCGGACACAGATACGCAGTATTTT. It specifies CASSRGGLADTDTQYF.

The chain is built from TRBV2 and TRBJ2-3; D may be TRBD2 (5 bases). CDR3 size: 13 residues. The ends were cut back, 8 bases at V and 6 bases at J, with 15 bases in the middle. CDR1 SNHLY and CDR2 FYNNEI come from the germline V gene. CDR3 DNA sequence: TGTGCCAGCTCGGTGGGAGAGAGGGATACGCAGTATTTT. This translates into CASSVGERDTQYF.

A single count supports this clone. The chain recombines TRBV5-1 with TRBJ2-2, with D tentatively TRBD1 (6 bases). There are 13 residues in the CDR3. The V gene's germline CDR1 is SGHRS and CDR2 YFSETQ. V was pared by 3 bases and J by 6 bases, with 9 bases between. CDR3 residues: CASSWDIAGELFF. CDR3 sequence (DNA): TGCGCCAGCAGCTGGGACATCGCCGGGGAGCTGTTTTTT.

The chain has TRBV6-6 and TRBJ2-7, with D possibly being TRBD1 (6 bases). Germline CDR1 MNHNY, CDR2 SVGAGI (reference sequence). Trimming left V 7 bases short and J 3 bases short, with 13 bases between. This CDR3 has 13 amino acids. The CDR3 region is CASILEGGYEQYF. CDR3 DNA sequence: TGTGCCAGCATCCTCGAAGGGGGCTACGAGCAGTACTTC.

The chain employs TRBV7-6 and TRBJ1-2, with a tentative D call TRBD1 (6 bases). Trimming shortened V by 0 bases and J by 5 bases, and 13 bases separated the two germline ends. CDR1 is SGHVS, CDR2 FNYEAQ, per germline. There are 15 residues in the CDR3. CDR3 protein: CASSLAPGAHYGYTF. CDR3 sequence (DNA): TGTGCCAGCAGCTTAGCCCCAGGGGCCCATTATGGCTACACCTTC.

The chain has TRBV30 and TRBJ2-6, with a tentative D call TRBD1 (5 bases). V lost 2 bases, J lost 1 base, and 6 bases lay in between. Germline assignment: CDR1 GTSNPN and CDR2 SVGIG (reference sequence). This CDR3 is 14 amino acids long. CDR3 DNA: TGTGCCTGGAGTAGACAGTCTGGGGCCAACGTCCTGACTTTC. Protein product: CAWSRQSGANVLTF.

The chain is built from TRBV5-1 and TRBJ2-3; D is possibly TRBD1 (6 bases). CDR3 length: 14 amino acids. V lost 7 bases and J lost 2, with 14 bases in between. The germline V gene has CDR1 SGHRS and CDR2 YFSETQ. CDR3 coding DNA: TGCGCCAGCTCCCCGACAGGCCTCACAGATACGCAGTATTTT. Protein sequence: CASSPTGLTDTQYF. Full variable domain (missing parts from reference TRBV5-1 and TRBJ2-3): KAGVTQTPRYLIKTRGQQVTLSCSPISGHRSVSWYQQTPGQGLQFLFEYFSETQRNKGNFPGRFSGRQFSNSRSEMNVSTLELGDSALYLCASSPTGLTDTQYFGPGTRLTVL.

J is TRBJ2-7 and V is TRBV5-4, with 10 bases that match TRBD1. The V segment lost 5 bases and the J segment 6 bases; nucleotides outside the gene matches: 8. Germline V gene lookup returns CDR1 SGHNT and CDR2 YYREEE (reference sequence). This CDR3 spans 14 amino acids. The CDR3 DNA reads TGTGCCAGCAGATCTGACAGGGGGCCTGGCGAGCAGTACTTC. Translation gives CASRSDRGPGEQYF.

This chain links TRBV6-5 with TRBJ1-1; D is perhaps TRBD1 (6 bases). Deletions cut 5 bases from V and 6 bases from J, with 7 bases between. Germline V CDR1 and CDR2: MNHEY, SVGAGI. The CDR3 runs 11 residues. The CDR3 here is CASSPGAEAFF. CDR3 nucleotide sequence: TGTGCCAGCAGTCCAGGGGCTGAAGCTTTCTTT.

The chain uses TRBV6-1 and TRBJ1-2, with 10 bases aligning to TRBD1. Germline lookup yields CDR1 MNHNS and CDR2 SASEGT. The CDR3 is made up of 16 amino acids. The V and J ends lost 2 bases and 2 bases, in that order; junction bases with no gene match: 5. The CDR3 protein is CASSETPDRGNYGYTF. Here the CDR3 DNA reads TGTGCCAGCAGTGAAACCCCGGACAGGGGGAACTATGGCTACACCTTC.

This sequence joins TRBV28 and TRBJ1-2, with 11 bases matching TRBD1. Germline-derived CDR1 and CDR2 are MDHEN and SYDVKM. CDR3 length: 15 residues. V was pared by 2 bases and J by 4 bases, with 3 bases of the junction left unmatched. The CDR3 is CASSLADRGLYGYTF. DNA for the CDR3: TGTGCCAGCAGTTTAGCGGACAGGGGGCTCTATGGCTACACCTTC.

The count of this clone is one. The gene calls are TRBV19 and TRBJ1-5; 9 bases line up with TRBD1. V trimming: 8 bases; J trimming: 3 bases; junction bases outside the gene matches: 5. The CDR3 length is 14 residues. CDR1 and CDR2 from the germline V gene are LNHDA and SQIVND (reference sequence). The CDR3 loop is CASADRGYNQPQHF. The CDR3 region has the DNA TGTGCCAGTGCGGACAGGGGATACAATCAGCCCCAGCATTTT.

This clone was seen just once. This rearrangement joins TRBV5-1 to TRBJ2-3; D unresolved. The V end was cut by 0 bases, the J end by 4 bases, with 12 bases between. Germline CDR1 and CDR2: SGHRS and YFSETQ. The CDR3 totals 15 residues. The CDR3 sequence is CASSLEDAGSDTQYF. CDR3 coding DNA: TGCGCCAGCAGCTTGGAAGATGCCGGGTCAGATACGCAGTATTTT. Full variable domain (remainder filled in from reference TRBV5-1 and TRBJ2-3): KAGVTQTPRYLIKTRGQQVTLSCSPISGHRSVSWYQQTPGQGLQFLFEYFSETQRNKGNFPGRFSGRQFSNSRSEMNVSTLELGDSALYLCASSLEDAGSDTQYFGPGTRLTVL.

The chain joins TRBV5-1 to TRBJ2-7, with 8 positions matching TRBD1. The CDR3 consists of 14 residues. Germline CDR1 SGHRS, CDR2 YFSETQ. J lost 4 bases, V lost 4 bases, and 7 bases had no gene match. CDR3 coding DNA: TGCGCCAGCAGCATCCGGGACAGGACTTACGAGCAGTACTTC. Translation: CASSIRDRTYEQYF.

The chain employs TRBV6-5 and TRBJ1-6; a weak D match, TRBD1 (6 bases). V lost 10 bases and J lost 8, with 15 bases in between. CDR3 length: 13 residues. CDR1 is MNHEY and CDR2 is SVGAGI in the germline V gene. The CDR3 DNA follows: TGTGCCACACGCCTACACAGGGATTCACCCCTCCACTTT. Protein product: CATRLHRDSPLHF.

This clone was seen only a few times. The chain employs TRBV5-5 and TRBJ1-5; D might be TRBD1 (5 bases). This CDR3 is 14 amino acids long. The V end was cut by 0 bases, the J end by 3 bases, with 7 bases between. Germline V gene lookup returns CDR1 SGHKS and CDR2 YYEKEE (reference sequence). In DNA form, the CDR3 reads TGTGCCAGCAGCTTGGGACAGATCAATCAGCCCCAGCATTTT. It yields the protein CASSLGQINQPQHF.

The CDR3 DNA reads as TGTGCCAGCAGCGCTGTGACAGGGGGGGACGAGCAGTACTTC. Protein: CASSAVTGGDEQYF. This chain connects TRBV9 to TRBJ2-7, with 9 nucleotides matching TRBD1. J lost 5 bases, V lost 3 bases, and 6 bases had no gene match. Germline assignment: CDR1 SGDLS and CDR2 YYNGEE. The CDR3 is 14 amino acids.

This chain joins TRBV7-9 and TRBJ2-6; the D gene is possibly TRBD1 (6 bases). The CDR3 covers 16 residues. Germline V gene lookup returns CDR1 SEHNR and CDR2 FQNEAQ (reference sequence). The V gene lost 5 bases and the J gene lost 1 base, with 12 bases spanning the gap. This CDR3 reads CASSRTQGSGANVLTF. The CDR3 DNA sequence: TGTGCCAGCAGCAGGACACAGGGTTCTGGGGCCAACGTCCTGACTTTC.

This chain uses TRBV2 with TRBJ2-3; D is possibly TRBD2 (6 bases). V lost 8 bases and J lost 3, with 12 bases in between. The CDR3 totals 13 residues. Germline assignment: CDR1 SNHLY and CDR2 FYNNEI. The CDR3 protein is CASGEVATDTQYF. DNA for the CDR3: TGTGCCAGCGGGGAGGTAGCGACAGATACGCAGTATTTT. Full variable domain (rest looked up from reference TRBV2 and TRBJ2-3): EPEVTQTPSHQVTQMGQEVILRCVPISNHLYFYWYRQILGQKVEFLVSFYNNEISEKSEIFDDQFSVERPDGSNFTLKIRSTKLEDSAMYFCASGEVATDTQYFGPGTRLTVL.

The genes are TRBV6-5 and TRBJ1-1; D is uncertain. V was pared by 5 bases and J by 4 bases, with 11 bases between. The germline V gene has CDR1 MNHEY and CDR2 SVGAGI. The CDR3 consists of 13 residues. The CDR3 region has the DNA TGTGCCAGCAGTCCCCTGGAGGGCACTGAAGCTTTCTTT. Translated: CASSPLEGTEAFF.